These 23 T cell receptor beta chains were sequenced from one sample in a study of blood T cell repertoires in COVID-19. Data came from immunoSEQ multiplex PCR; TCRdb stores just in-frame clones and leaves some out. The table includes 84,000 or so clones, more than 60% detected once. The source material was peripheral blood. These receptor sequences come from a man in his sixties or seventies with acute or convalescent COVID-19.

The chain recombines TRBV5-1 with TRBJ1-5, with 9 bases aligning to TRBD1. The trim removed 4 bases at V and 6 bases at J, leaving 8 bases unmatched. Germline CDR1 SGHRS, CDR2 YFSETQ. The CDR3 runs 15 residues. The CDR3 region is CASSRDGTGPQPQHF. The CDR3 bases are TGCGCCAGCAGCAGAGACGGGACAGGGCCTCAGCCCCAGCATTTT.

The chain links TRBV7-8 to TRBJ1-6; D is perhaps TRBD1 (6 bases). This CDR3 spans 14 amino acids. CDR1 is SGHVS, CDR2 FQNEAQ, per germline. The V gene lost 5 bases and the J gene lost 7 bases, with 12 bases spanning the gap. CDR3 in amino acids: CASSPGQQNSPLHF. CDR3 nucleotide sequence: TGTGCCAGCAGCCCCGGACAGCAGAATTCACCCCTCCACTTT.

The chain employs TRBV5-1 and TRBJ1-6, with D hard to call. Trimming took off 0 bases at V and 10 bases at J, with 11 bases between the two ends. Germline CDR1 reads SGHRS; CDR2 reads YFSETQ. The CDR3 sequence is 14 residues long. As DNA, the CDR3 is TGCGCCAGCAGCTTGGATAGCTTCGGGTCACCCCTCCACTTT. It codes for CASSLDSFGSPLHF.

The J gene is TRBJ2-4, the V gene TRBV5-8; 9 bases fit TRBD1. Per the germline V gene, CDR1 is SGHTS and CDR2 is YDEGEE. Trimming removed 4 bases from V and 9 bases from J; junction bases left unmatched: 11. This CDR3 comprises 15 residues. CDR3: CASSNRGLRMAIQYF. Here the CDR3 DNA reads TGTGCCAGCAGCAACAGGGGGCTAAGGATGGCCATTCAGTACTTC.

The chain is built from TRBV5-1 and TRBJ1-2, with D uncertain. The CDR3 loop spans 12 amino acids. The germline V and J ends were trimmed by 0 bases and 4 bases, with 4 bases remaining between them. Germline CDR1 and CDR2: SGHRS and YFSETQ. The CDR3 loop reads CASSLDSYGYTF. The CDR3 DNA follows: TGCGCCAGCAGCTTGGACAGCTATGGCTACACCTTC.

This rearrangement joins TRBV6-6 to TRBJ1-5; TRBD1 agrees at 9 bases. The CDR3 has 15 amino acids. In germline, CDR1 is MNHNY, CDR2 SVGAGI (reference sequence). Trimming cost V 6 bases and J 5 bases; bases outside gene matches: 8. The CDR3 nucleotides are TGTGCCAGCAGCCCGGGACAGGGCATAGATCAGCCCCAGCATTTT. Translated: CASSPGQGIDQPQHF.

The J gene is TRBJ2-7, the V gene TRBV6-5; weak D call: TRBD1 (6 bases). The germline V and J ends were trimmed by 6 bases and 0 bases, with 6 bases remaining between them. Germline assignment: CDR1 MNHEY and CDR2 SVGAGI. The length of the CDR3 is 12 residues. The CDR3 here is CASRDSSYEQYF. Here the CDR3 DNA reads TGTGCCAGCAGGGACAGCTCCTACGAGCAGTACTTC.

Only a few counts were recorded for this clone. V gene TRBV11-2 combines with J gene TRBJ2-2; 7 bases are a match to TRBD1. This CDR3 is built from 15 residues. With 6 bases clipped from V and 2 bases from J, the junction kept 6 bases outside the gene matches. Germline assignment: CDR1 SGHAT and CDR2 FQNNGV. CDR3 loop: CASRGGRGNTGELFF. CDR3 coding DNA: TGTGCCAGCAGAGGGGGCAGGGGTAACACCGGGGAGCTGTTTTTT.

V is TRBV5-1 and J is TRBJ1-4; 7 bases agree with TRBD1. V shed 1 base, J shed 4 bases, and the junction held 4 bases outside the gene matches. The length of the CDR3 is 15 residues. In germline, CDR1 is SGHRS, CDR2 YFSETQ. The CDR3 nucleotides read TGCGCCAGCAGCTTGACGACAGGGTTTAATGAAAAACTGTTTTTT. Translation gives CASSLTTGFNEKLFF. Drawing the rest from reference TRBV5-1 and TRBJ1-4, the complete variable domain is KAGVTQTPRYLIKTRGQQVTLSCSPISGHRSVSWYQQTPGQGLQFLFEYFSETQRNKGNFPGRFSGRQFSNSRSEMNVSTLELGDSALYLCASSLTTGFNEKLFFGSGTQLSVL.

This clone was counted many times. The chain joins TRBV29-1 to TRBJ2-7; TRBD2 might be the D (5 bases). Per the germline V gene, CDR1 is SQVTM and CDR2 is ANQGSEA. The ends were cut back, 4 bases at V and 7 bases at J, with 14 bases in the middle. This CDR3 is built from 12 residues. The chain's CDR3 is CSVATTAEEQYF. The CDR3 coding sequence is TGCAGCGTTGCGACTACGGCGGAGGAGCAGTACTTC.

J is TRBJ1-1 and V is TRBV10-3; the D gene is possibly TRBD1 (5 bases). V lost 6 bases, J lost 0 bases, and 14 bases lay in between. Germline CDR1 is ENHRY and CDR2 is SYGVKD. CDR3 length: 15 amino acids. CDR3 nucleotide sequence: TGTGCCATCAGATACGAAAGGGGATTGAACACTGAAGCTTTCTTT. Encoded protein: CAIRYERGLNTEAFF.

J is TRBJ2-7 and V is TRBV5-1; 11 positions agree with TRBD1. CDR1 SGHRS and CDR2 YFSETQ come from the germline V gene. J lost 4 bases, V lost 0 bases, and 6 bases had no gene match. The CDR3 consists of 16 residues. The chain's CDR3 is CASSLAVGQGAYEQYF. The CDR3 coding sequence is TGCGCCAGCAGCTTGGCCGTCGGACAGGGGGCTTACGAGCAGTACTTC.

The V call is TRBV3-1 (or the pseudogene TRBV3-2), the J call TRBJ2-7; 10 bases fit TRBD1. The CDR3 runs to 15 residues. V lost 2 bases and J lost 3; bases outside the gene matches: 4. Germline CDR1 LGHDT, CDR2 YNNKEL (reference sequence). CDR3 nucleotide sequence: TGTGCCAGCAGCCAACGGGGACAGGGGATCTACGAGCAGTACTTC. Its translation is CASSQRGQGIYEQYF.

The genes are TRBV28 and TRBJ2-1; TRBD1 might be the D (5 bases). V was pared by 2 bases and J by 5 bases, with 16 bases between. CDR1 MDHEN and CDR2 SYDVKM come from the germline V gene. The length of the CDR3 is 16 residues. CDR3 nucleotide sequence: TGTGCCAGCAGTTTACCTGGGATGACCAGGGACAATGAGCAGTTCTTC. Protein: CASSLPGMTRDNEQFF.

The rearrangement joins TRBV3-1 (or the pseudogene TRBV3-2) to TRBJ1-1; no clear D. The CDR3 is made up of 16 amino acids. Germline CDR1 reads LGHDT; CDR2 reads YNNKEL (reference sequence). V was cut by 0 bases and J by 0 bases, with 11 bases left in between. CDR3 bases: TGTGCCAGCAGCCAAGATTCGGGAGGCCTGAACACTGAAGCTTTCTTT. Translated: CASSQDSGGLNTEAFF.

This clone was detected a few times. V usage is TRBV4-1 and J usage is TRBJ1-2; no clear D gene. This CDR3 is built from 15 residues. The V and J ends lost 2 bases and 2 bases respectively, with 12 bases between them. Germline V lookup: CDR1 MGHRA, CDR2 YSYEKL. The CDR3 sequence is CASSQTLSVNYGYTF. CDR3 in DNA: TGCGCCAGCAGCCAAACGCTGTCGGTAAACTATGGCTACACCTTC.

This chain's CDR3 is CASSLGYRSISGNTIYF. For the CDR3, the DNA is TGTGCCAGCAGCTTAGGGTACAGGTCGATCTCTGGAAACACCATATATTTT. V gene TRBV7-2 combines with J gene TRBJ1-3; tentatively, D is TRBD1 (5 bases). CDR1 and CDR2 from the germline V gene are SGHTA and FQGNSA. This CDR3 is built from 17 residues. V gave up 1 base and J gave up 0 bases, with 13 bases separating them.

The V gene is TRBV27, the J gene TRBJ2-2; 11 bases line up with TRBD2. This CDR3 spans 18 amino acids. Germline V gene data show CDR1 as MNHEY and CDR2 as SMNVEV (reference sequence). V was pared by 7 bases and J by 0 bases, with 10 bases of the junction left unmatched. The DNA for the CDR3 is TGTGCCAGCAAAGTACTAGCGGGGGTGGGGGCGAACACCGGGGAGCTGTTTTTT. This translates into CASKVLAGVGANTGELFF.

V is TRBV5-1 and J is TRBJ1-2; D unclear. Germline CDR1 is SGHRS and CDR2 is YFSETQ. V lost 1 base, J lost 7 bases, and 14 bases lay in between. CDR3 length equals 14 residues. CDR3 amino acids: CASSLSSLVAGYTF. In nucleotides, the CDR3 is TGCGCCAGCAGCTTGTCTAGTTTGGTGGCTGGCTACACCTTC.

This rearrangement joins TRBV7-2 to TRBJ2-1, with 8 bases matching TRBD1. CDR3 length: 14 amino acids. After removal of 3 bases from V and 7 bases from J, the junction contained 5 bases not matched to a gene. Germline loops: CDR1 SGHTA, CDR2 FQGNSA. In DNA form, the CDR3 reads TGTGCCAGCAGCTTCGACAGGGGTCGGAATGAGCAGTTCTTC. It encodes CASSFDRGRNEQFF.

This clone was detected only once. The rearrangement links TRBV2 to TRBJ1-3; possibly TRBD1 for D (5 bases). This CDR3 has 15 residues. V lost 7 bases, J lost 0 bases, and 13 bases lay in between. Per the germline V gene, CDR1 is SNHLY and CDR2 is FYNNEI. The CDR3 region is CASTEDTFSGNTIYF. CDR3 DNA sequence: TGTGCCAGCACCGAGGACACCTTCTCTGGAAACACCATATATTTT.

This chain uses TRBV10-2 with TRBJ2-5; tentative D call: TRBD2 (5 bases). Germline V gene lookup returns CDR1 WSHSY and CDR2 SAAADI. The CDR3 totals 14 residues. V was pared by 3 bases and J by 4 bases, with 12 bases between. The CDR3 nucleotides read TGCGCCAGCAGTGATTACGGGGTTAGAGAGACCCAGTACTTC. Translating gives CASSDYGVRETQYF.

The chain links TRBV27 to TRBJ2-5, with 16 bases lining up with TRBD2. CDR1 is MNHEY and CDR2 is SMNVEV in the germline V gene (reference sequence). V lost 5 bases and J lost 7; bases outside the gene matches: 7. This CDR3 contains 16 residues. CDR3 region: CASSPGLAGGLGTQYF. The CDR3 DNA reads as TGTGCCAGCAGTCCGGGACTAGCGGGGGGGCTAGGGACCCAGTACTTC.